A single TCR beta chain is shown here with its context. Its specificity is unknown. This table comes from immunoSEQ multiplex PCR, and its TCRdb copy is limited to in-frame clones, with some not included. The sample lists roughly 110,000 clones, roughly four fifths seen once, with around 9.9% in the top ten. V shed 5 bases and J 5 bases; nucleotides not matched to a gene: 2. CDR3 length: 12 amino acids. In germline, CDR1 is MDHEN, CDR2 SYDVKM. This record comes from a study of T cell responses to AZD1222 COVID-19 vaccine. Study-wide findings and caveats: Repertoires in all cases were sampled only once the peak T cell response had passed. Elevations in Spike-specific TCR breadth and depth followed administration of two AZD1222 doses. CD4 TCRs associated with vaccination spanned spike, dominating at 160-218 and 743-854.

This TCR came from an adult in good health. The sample in question was peripheral blood, obtained on day 0 of AZD1222 vaccination. V is TRBV28 and J is TRBJ1-2; TRBD1 aligns across 7 bases. The CDR3 loop is CASSNRGYGYTF. Written as DNA, the CDR3 is TGTGCCAGCAGTAACAGGGGTTATGGCTACACCTTC.